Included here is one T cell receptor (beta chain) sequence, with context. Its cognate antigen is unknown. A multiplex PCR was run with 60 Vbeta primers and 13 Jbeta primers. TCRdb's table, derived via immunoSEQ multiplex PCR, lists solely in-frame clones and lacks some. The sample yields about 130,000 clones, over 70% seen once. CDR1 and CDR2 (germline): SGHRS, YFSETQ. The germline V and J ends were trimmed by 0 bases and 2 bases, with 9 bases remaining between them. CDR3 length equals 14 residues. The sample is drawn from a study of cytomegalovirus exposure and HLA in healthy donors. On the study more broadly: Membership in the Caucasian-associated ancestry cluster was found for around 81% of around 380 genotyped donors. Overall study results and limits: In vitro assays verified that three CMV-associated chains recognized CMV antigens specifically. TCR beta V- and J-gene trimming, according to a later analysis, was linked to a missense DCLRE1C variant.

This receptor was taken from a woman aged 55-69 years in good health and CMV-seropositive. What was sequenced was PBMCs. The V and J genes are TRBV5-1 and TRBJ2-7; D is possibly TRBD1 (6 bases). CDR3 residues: CASSLVTGTYEQYF. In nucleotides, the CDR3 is TGCGCCAGCAGCTTGGTCACAGGGACCTACGAGCAGTACTTC.